This T cell receptor beta chain was sequenced in a study of radiation and T cells in renal cell carcinoma. Time point here: blood 4 weeks post-SBRT, at nephrectomy. The treatment was: 15 Gy SBRT to primary tumor, nephrectomy 4 weeks later. This CDR3 contains 15 residues. V lost 6 bases to trimming and J lost 7 bases; unmatched junction nucleotides: 14. Per the germline V gene, CDR1 is MRHNA and CDR2 is SNTAGT. Sequenced by immunoSEQ multiplex PCR; TCRdb stores in-frame clones only, minus some. Found here are some 78,000 clones, roughly nine tenths of them singletons; the top ten hold about 5.8%. This clone was counted a single time.

The sequencing used blood, collected from a patient whose treatment included radiotherapy and nephrectomy. This TCR derives from a woman in her seventies with renal cell carcinoma. The chain uses TRBV6-4 and TRBJ2-5; TRBD2 agrees at 7 bases. The CDR3 spells CASSPSGGNDGTQYF. Written as DNA, the CDR3 is TGTGCCAGCAGCCCTAGCGGAGGGAATGACGGGACCCAGTACTTC.